This T cell receptor (beta chain) is drawn from a study of blood T cell repertoires in COVID-19. Study background: T cells, B-cell-depleted T cells, or PBMCs provided the cDNA or gDNA that served as material.

Participants were aged roughly 18 to 100 years from around 26 US areas. The junction had 2 bases not matched to a gene; V was cut back by 1 base and J by 0 bases. This CDR3 is built from 15 residues. CDR1 is SGHKS and CDR2 is YYEKEE in the germline V gene (reference sequence). This clone was detected only a few times. Clones were sequenced by immunoSEQ multiplex PCR, and TCRdb holds only the in-frame ones, with some missing. Altogether around 250,000 clones are present, 86% being singletons, with the ten largest covering approximately 2%. This receptor was identified in a woman between 50 and 59 years old who had recovered from COVID-19. Source material: PBMCs or T cells enriched from blood (not recorded which). This sequence joins TRBV5-5 and TRBJ1-2; 8 bases fit TRBD1. This chain's CDR3 is CASSLTDRANYGYTF. The CDR3 DNA reads TGTGCCAGCAGCTTGACGGACAGGGCTAACTATGGCTACACCTTC. The entire variable domain, with the rest obtained from reference TRBV5-5 and TRBJ1-2, is as follows: DAGVTQSPTHLIKTRGQQVTLRCSPISGHKSVSWYQQVLGQGPQFIFQYYEKEERGRGNFPDRFSARQFPNYSSELNVNALLLGDSALYLCASSLTDRANYGYTFGSGTRLTVV.